These 30 T cell receptor beta chains were sequenced from one sample in a study of OX40 agonist ivuxolimab in advanced cancers. The repertoire was sequenced with immunoSEQ multiplex PCR; TCRdb's copy has only in-frame clones and lacks some. The sample carries around 99,000 clones, about 90% recorded once. The specimen comprised CD4+ or CD8+ T cells sorted from blood, sampled in a trial of the OX40 agonist ivuxolimab. These receptors were taken from an adult with an advanced solid tumor such as melanoma, head and neck, liver or kidney cancer.

In this sample, this clone turned up once. This chain links TRBV10-1 with TRBJ2-7; tentatively, D is TRBD1 (7 bases). Germline lookup yields CDR1 WNHNN and CDR2 SYGVQD (reference sequence). The CDR3 has 16 amino acids. Trimming took 1 base from V and 5 from J, leaving 18 bases between them. Here the CDR3 reads CASSEWGDSKRHEQYF. DNA for the CDR3: TGCGCCAGCAGTGAGTGGGGGGACAGTAAGAGACACGAGCAGTACTTC.

V and J are TRBV10-3 and TRBJ1-1; tentatively, D is TRBD1 (5 bases). Germline CDR1 reads ENHRY; CDR2 reads SYGVKD. The CDR3 is 15 residues long. V was clipped by 1 base and J by 5 bases, with 14 bases between them. In DNA, the CDR3 is TGTGCCATCAGTGAGTATAGGATCGGGGGGACTGAAGCTTTCTTT. As protein: CAISEYRIGGTEAFF.

The rearrangement uses TRBV19 and TRBJ2-7, with 9 bases identical to TRBD1. This CDR3 has 14 amino acids. The V segment lost 5 bases and the J segment 2 bases; nucleotides outside the gene matches: 4. Per germline, CDR1 LNHDA and CDR2 SQIVND (reference sequence). CDR3 sequence: CASSLGQGPYEQYF. The CDR3 DNA sequence: TGTGCCAGTAGTCTAGGACAGGGGCCCTACGAGCAGTACTTC.

This clone was seen only a few times. The genes are TRBV11-1 and TRBJ1-1, with no clear D. Per the germline V gene, CDR1 is SGHAT and CDR2 is FQDESV (reference sequence). The CDR3 loop spans 12 amino acids. Trimming pared 5 bases from V and 2 bases from J, leaving 6 bases between. Here the CDR3 DNA reads TGTGCCAGCAGCCGAGCCAACACTGAAGCTTTCTTT. Translated, it gives CASSRANTEAFF.

This chain uses TRBV28 with TRBJ2-7; D unclear. The CDR3 is 16 amino acids. Germline V gene sequence: CDR1 MDHEN, CDR2 SYDVKM. V was shortened by 1 base and J by 2 bases, with 15 bases between the two germline ends. The CDR3 here is CASSLSGPFHPYEQYF. The CDR3 region has the DNA TGTGCCAGCAGTTTATCGGGCCCTTTCCACCCCTACGAGCAGTACTTC.

This clone was seen a single time. The rearrangement joins TRBV7-9 to TRBJ1-1, with TRBD1 identical over 8 bases. CDR3 length equals 14 residues. Germline loops: CDR1 SEHNR, CDR2 FQNEAQ (reference sequence). J was trimmed by 2 bases and V by 5 bases; bases with no gene match: 4. The CDR3 spells CASSTDRGNTEAFF. In DNA form, the CDR3 reads TGTGCCAGCAGCACAGACAGGGGTAACACTGAAGCTTTCTTT. Full variable domain (rest looked up from reference TRBV7-9 and TRBJ1-1): DTGVSQNPRHKITKRGQNVTFRCDPISEHNRLYWYRQTLGQGPEFLTYFQNEAQLEKSRLLSDRFSAERPKGSFSTLEIQRTEQGDSAMYLCASSTDRGNTEAFFGQGTRLTVV.

The chain carries TRBV2 and TRBJ1-2, with D perhaps matching TRBD1 (6 bases). Between the trimmed V and J ends, which lost 8 bases and 0 bases, there was a span of 19 bases. Germline V gene sequence: CDR1 SNHLY, CDR2 FYNNEI. CDR3 size: 16 residues. CDR3 sequence: CASPWGAGRANYGYTF. For the CDR3, the DNA is TGTGCCAGCCCCTGGGGGGCAGGGCGGGCTAACTATGGCTACACCTTC.

This clone was seen just once. This sequence joins TRBV19 and TRBJ2-5, with no clear D. Germline V gives CDR1 LNHDA, CDR2 SQIVND (reference sequence). The CDR3 covers 13 residues. V was cut by 4 bases and J by 1 base, with 7 bases left in between. This chain's CDR3 is CASSSVLQETQYF. In DNA, the CDR3 is TGTGCCAGTAGTAGCGTCCTCCAAGAGACCCAGTACTTC.

This chain links TRBV6-1 with TRBJ1-5; 7 bases line up with TRBD1. The V gene's germline CDR1 is MNHNS and CDR2 SASEGT. The CDR3 has 14 amino acids. Trimming at V came to 7 bases and at J to 7 bases, leaving 10 bases not matched to a gene. The CDR3 nucleotides read TGTGCCAGCACCCCTGAGACAGGGAGGCAGCCCCAGCATTTT. Encoded protein: CASTPETGRQPQHF.

The chain joins TRBV2 to TRBJ2-4, with TRBD2 matching over 7 bases. The CDR3 contains 14 residues. Germline lookup yields CDR1 SNHLY and CDR2 FYNNEI. Losses at the gene ends were 7 bases for V and 3 bases for J; bases not matched to a gene: 6. The DNA for the CDR3 is TGTGCCAGCATCGCTAGCGGCTTCAAAAACATTCAGTACTTC. Its protein is CASIASGFKNIQYF.

This chain connects TRBV6-6 to TRBJ2-5; D gene uncertain. V was shortened by 2 bases and J by 2 bases, with 15 bases between the two germline ends. CDR1 is MNHNY, CDR2 SVGAGI, per germline (reference sequence). The CDR3 spans 16 residues. The CDR3 bases are TGTGCCAGCAGTTACGACGGTAGAATTTCACAAGAGACCCAGTACTTC. Translated: CASSYDGRISQETQYF.

The rearrangement joins TRBV28 to TRBJ1-5; tentative D call: TRBD1 (6 bases). V shed 4 bases and J shed 5 bases, with 15 bases lying between them. This CDR3 has 15 residues. Germline V CDR1 and CDR2: MDHEN, SYDVKM. CDR3: CASSSAWGAHQPQHF. The DNA of the CDR3 is TGTGCCAGCAGTTCGGCGTGGGGGGCGCATCAGCCCCAGCATTTT. The complete variable domain, with remaining parts taken from reference TRBV28 and TRBJ1-5, reads DVKVTQSSRYLVKRTGEKVFLECVQDMDHENMFWYRQDPGLGLRLIYFSYDVKMKEKGDIPEGYSVSREKKERFSLILESASTNQTSMYLCASSSAWGAHQPQHFGDGTRLSIL.

The chain combines TRBV6-1 with TRBJ2-5; D is unresolved. The V gene lost 8 bases and the J gene lost 4 bases, with 2 bases spanning the gap. Germline CDR1 and CDR2: MNHNS and SASEGT. The CDR3 is 9 amino acids. The CDR3 DNA is TGTGCCAGCGCAGAGACCCAGTACTTC. It yields the protein CASAETQYF.

The chain carries TRBV27 and TRBJ1-2, with D possibly TRBD1 on 6 matching bases. This CDR3 is built from 13 residues. CDR1 is MNHEY and CDR2 is SMNVEV in the germline V gene (reference sequence). Deletions cut 6 bases from V and 3 bases from J, with 11 bases between. As DNA, the CDR3 is TGTGCCAGCAGCCAGGACAGCTACTATGGCTACACCTTC. It is translated as CASSQDSYYGYTF.

This rearrangement joins TRBV19 to TRBJ1-5; a weak D match, TRBD1 (6 bases). The CDR3 extends over 16 amino acids. The ends were cut back, 1 base at V and 3 bases at J, with 13 bases in the middle. The V gene's germline CDR1 is LNHDA and CDR2 SQIVND (reference sequence). The CDR3: CASSIVGGQFNQPQHF. The CDR3 nucleotides read TGTGCCAGTAGTATAGTAGGGGGGCAGTTCAATCAGCCCCAGCATTTT.

The V call is TRBV2, the J call TRBJ2-2; maybe TRBD1 (6 bases). CDR3 size: 14 residues. Trimming removed 6 bases at V and 6 bases at J, with 14 bases between. The germline V gene encodes CDR1 SNHLY and CDR2 FYNNEI. The CDR3, as DNA: TGTGCCAGCAGACTACAGGGTTCTCCCGGGGAGCTGTTTTTT. It yields the protein CASRLQGSPGELFF.

The rearrangement links TRBV5-1 to TRBJ1-4; D not resolved. The V end was cut by 0 bases, the J end by 8 bases, with 14 bases between. This CDR3 has 15 amino acids. The germline V gene encodes CDR1 SGHRS and CDR2 YFSETQ. CDR3 nucleotides: TGCGCCAGCAGCTTGGTCGGAAACGGGGAAGAAAAACTGTTTTTT. It specifies CASSLVGNGEEKLFF.

The CDR3 reads CASNAGQGRGNQPQHF. The CDR3, as DNA: TGTGCCAGTAACGCGGGACAGGGACGAGGCAATCAGCCCCAGCATTTT. The V and J genes are TRBV19 and TRBJ1-5, with TRBD1 matching over 9 bases. The CDR3 is 16 residues long. CDR1 is LNHDA and CDR2 is SQIVND in the germline V gene (reference sequence). V trimming: 7 bases; J trimming: 2 bases; junction bases outside the gene matches: 9.

This clone was observed a single time. The sample contains more than one DNA sequence encoding this CDR3. CDR3 sequence reads: CAISTGTSNTEAFF. The DNA of the CDR3 is TGTGCCATCAGCACCGGGACATCGAACACTGAAGCTTTCTTT. The chain combines TRBV10-3 with TRBJ1-1, with TRBD1 as a possible D gene (6 bases). The length of the CDR3 is 14 residues. Deletions cut 6 bases from V and 1 base from J, with 12 bases between. Germline V CDR1 and CDR2: ENHRY, SYGVKD.

The V call is TRBV6-1, the J call TRBJ1-2; D perhaps matches TRBD1 (6 bases). V was trimmed by 0 bases and J by 8 bases, leaving 16 bases between them. The CDR3 has 15 residues. From germline, CDR1 is MNHNS and CDR2 SASEGT. Here the CDR3 reads CASSEARGQGSGYTF. DNA for the CDR3: TGTGCCAGCAGTGAAGCGCGAGGGCAGGGGTCGGGCTACACCTTC.

The chain couples TRBV27 to TRBJ2-7; perhaps D is TRBD1 or TRBD2 (6 bases each). CDR3 length: 15 residues. Germline V gene sequence: CDR1 MNHEY, CDR2 SMNVEV (reference sequence). V lost 2 bases and J 1 base, leaving 12 bases between the germline ends. CDR3 in amino acids: CASSLRRGKSYEQYF. The CDR3 DNA is TGTGCCAGCAGTTTAAGGAGGGGGAAGTCCTACGAGCAGTACTTC.

The chain recombines TRBV10-2 with TRBJ1-3; 7 positions agree with TRBD1. The CDR3 extends over 16 amino acids. Germline assignment: CDR1 WSHSY and CDR2 SAAADI. Trimming at V came to 3 bases and at J to 4 bases, leaving 9 bases not matched to a gene. CDR3 sequence (DNA): TGCGCCAGCAGTGAAGGGGCAGGGGGAGCCGGAAACACCATATATTTT. This sequence encodes CASSEGAGGAGNTIYF.

This clone was recorded only once. The V gene is TRBV4-2, the J gene TRBJ1-3, with D hard to call. Germline V lookup: CDR1 LGHNA, CDR2 YNFKEQ. V gave up 0 bases and J gave up 0 bases, with 15 bases separating them. The CDR3 covers 18 residues. The DNA for the CDR3 is TGTGCCAGCAGCCAAGAACGGGGAGGGCCCAACTCTGGAAACACCATATATTTT. Residues: CASSQERGGPNSGNTIYF.

The CDR3 spells CASSGMTGGAFF. The CDR3 nucleotides are TGTGCCAGCAGCGGGATGACAGGGGGAGCTTTCTTT. The chain employs TRBV6-1 and TRBJ1-1, with 9 bases aligning to TRBD1. J gave up 10 bases and V 6 bases, and 6 bases lay outside the gene matches. This CDR3 spans 12 amino acids. Germline V lookup: CDR1 MNHNS, CDR2 SASEGT.

The V gene is TRBV5-1, the J gene TRBJ2-3, with D possibly being TRBD1 (6 bases). This CDR3 region has 14 residues. Per the germline V gene, CDR1 is SGHRS and CDR2 is YFSETQ. Between the trimmed V and J ends, which lost 2 bases and 2 bases, there was a span of 9 bases. The CDR3 DNA reads TGCGCCAGCAGCTTTACAGGGTCCACAGATACGCAGTATTTT. The encoded protein is CASSFTGSTDTQYF.

The chain links TRBV30 to TRBJ2-5; 8 bases are a match to TRBD2. Trimming took 0 bases from V and 5 from J; bases not matched to a gene: 8. CDR1 GTSNPN and CDR2 SVGIG come from the germline V gene (reference sequence). CDR3 length equals 15 residues. The CDR3 nucleotides are TGTGCCTGGAGTGTGATAGCGGGGATGGGGGAGACCCAGTACTTC. Translating gives CAWSVIAGMGETQYF.

This clone was detected a few times. This chain connects TRBV6-4 to TRBJ1-5; unclear D gene. The V and J ends lost 2 bases and 7 bases respectively, with 9 bases between them. Germline V gene data show CDR1 as MRHNA and CDR2 as SNTAGT. This CDR3 spans 13 amino acids. CDR3 amino acids: CASSDTTGQPQHF. Written as DNA, the CDR3 is TGTGCCAGCAGTGACACGACTGGGCAGCCCCAGCATTTT.

V gene TRBV1 combines with J gene TRBJ1-5. TRBV1 is reported as a pseudogene. The CDR3 is made up of 16 amino acids. The CDR3: CTSSLPFNLGNQPQHF. CDR3 DNA sequence: TGCACCAGCAGCTTACCTTTTAATTTAGGAAATCAGCCCCAGCATTTT.

The CDR3 DNA follows: TGTGCCGCGCAGGGGAACGCAGATACGCAGTATTTT. It translates to CAAQGNADTQYF. This chain joins TRBV30 and TRBJ2-3; TRBD1 might be the D (6 bases). Germline CDR1 GTSNPN, CDR2 SVGIG (reference sequence). The CDR3 extends over 12 amino acids. The V and J ends lost 8 bases and 4 bases respectively, with 13 bases between them.

V usage is TRBV5-1 and J usage is TRBJ2-4; D remains unclear. Trimming cost V 4 bases and J 8 bases, with 22 bases left between them. The CDR3 covers 16 residues. Per the germline V gene, CDR1 is SGHRS and CDR2 is YFSETQ. CDR3 bases: TGCGCCAGCAGCGAAAACCTAGGTAGTGTATCAGACATTCAGTACTTC. Protein product: CASSENLGSVSDIQYF.